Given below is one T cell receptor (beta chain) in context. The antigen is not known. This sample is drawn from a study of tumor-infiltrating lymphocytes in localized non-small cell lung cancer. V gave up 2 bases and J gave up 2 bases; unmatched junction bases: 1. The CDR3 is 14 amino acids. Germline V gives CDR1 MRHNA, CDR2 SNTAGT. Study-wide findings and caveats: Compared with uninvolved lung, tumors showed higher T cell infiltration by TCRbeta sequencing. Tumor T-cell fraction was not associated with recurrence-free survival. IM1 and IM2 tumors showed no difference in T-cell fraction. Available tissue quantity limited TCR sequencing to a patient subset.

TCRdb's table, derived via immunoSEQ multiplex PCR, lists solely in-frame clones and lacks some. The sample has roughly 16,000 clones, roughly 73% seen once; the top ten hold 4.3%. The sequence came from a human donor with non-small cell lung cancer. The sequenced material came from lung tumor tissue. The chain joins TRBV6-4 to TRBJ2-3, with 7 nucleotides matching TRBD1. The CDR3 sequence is CASSDDRATDTQYF. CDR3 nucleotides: TGTGCCAGCAGTGACGACAGGGCCACAGATACGCAGTATTTT.